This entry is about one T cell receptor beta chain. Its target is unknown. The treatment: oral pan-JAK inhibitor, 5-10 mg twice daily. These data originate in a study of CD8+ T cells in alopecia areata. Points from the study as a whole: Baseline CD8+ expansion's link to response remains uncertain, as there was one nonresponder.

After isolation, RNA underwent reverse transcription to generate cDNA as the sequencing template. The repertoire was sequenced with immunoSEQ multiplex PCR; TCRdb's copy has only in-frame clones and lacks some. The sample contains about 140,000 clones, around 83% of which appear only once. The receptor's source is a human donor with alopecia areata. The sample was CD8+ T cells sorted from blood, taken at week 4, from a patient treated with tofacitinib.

The CDR3 DNA reads as TGTGCCAGCAGCTTAGCGCTAGGAGCGGGGGCCAACGAGCAGTACTTC. Amino acids: CASSLALGAGANEQYF. The chain combines TRBV7-2 with TRBJ2-7; the match to TRBD2 covers 8 bases. V lost 0 bases and J lost 5; bases outside the gene matches: 9. Germline V gene data show CDR1 as SGHTA and CDR2 as FQGNSA. The CDR3 consists of 16 residues.